The next 13 T cell receptor beta chains were all read from a single sample in a study of CD8 T cells in Susac syndrome. Random-hexamer reverse transcription was applied to about 0.5 to 1 ug RNA. TCRdb re-analysed the immunoSEQ multiplex PCR reads in MiXCR, keeping a single row per CDR3 protein. The sample holds tens of thousands of distinct CDR3 sequences, approximately 93% seen once. Material for sequencing was CD8+ T cells from PBMCs. The source is a human donor with Susac syndrome.

The chain employs TRBV14 and TRBJ2-2, with a possible D match to TRBD2 (6 bases). V was trimmed by 4 bases and J by 0 bases, leaving 9 bases between them. Germline V gene data show CDR1 as SGHDN and CDR2 as FVKESK. This CDR3 has 15 residues. CDR3 nucleotides: TGTGCCAGCAGCCGGGACTTACCGAACACCGGGGAGCTGTTTTTT. It is translated as CASSRDLPNTGELFF.

The chain joins TRBV5-4 to TRBJ2-1; 8 positions agree with TRBD1. The CDR3 contains 15 residues. Trimming at V came to 2 bases and at J to 8 bases, leaving 9 bases not matched to a gene. Germline V gene data show CDR1 as SGHNT and CDR2 as YYREEE (reference sequence). The CDR3 sequence is CASSFLGQGDDEQFF. The CDR3 DNA is TGTGCCAGCAGCTTTTTAGGACAGGGAGATGATGAGCAGTTCTTC.

This sequence joins TRBV5-1 and TRBJ1-4, with D possibly matching TRBD1 (5 bases). The V end lost 0 bases, the J end lost 2 bases, and 8 bases lay between the germline ends. Germline CDR1 and CDR2: SGHRS and YFSETQ. The CDR3 spans 15 residues. For the CDR3, the DNA is TGCGCCAGCAGCTTGGGGGGGAGCACTAATGAAAAACTGTTTTTT. Translation: CASSLGGSTNEKLFF.

The V call is TRBV2, the J call TRBJ2-2; D is possibly TRBD1 (5 bases). The CDR3 has 14 amino acids. Trimming took 7 bases from V and 4 from J, leaving 13 bases between them. Germline V lookup: CDR1 SNHLY, CDR2 FYNNEI. In DNA, the CDR3 is TGTGCCAGCACCCTTAATACAGGCACCGGGGAGCTGTTTTTT. Translating it yields CASTLNTGTGELFF.

The V and J genes are TRBV5-1 and TRBJ2-2, with unresolved D. The V gene's germline CDR1 is SGHRS and CDR2 YFSETQ. This CDR3 has 16 amino acids. The ends were cut back, 0 bases at V and 6 bases at J, with 15 bases in the middle. The chain's CDR3 is CASSLGRQVQPGELFF. As DNA, the CDR3 is TGCGCCAGCAGCTTGGGTCGCCAGGTTCAACCCGGGGAGCTGTTTTTT. Complete variable domain (other parts from reference TRBV5-1 and TRBJ2-2): KAGVTQTPRYLIKTRGQQVTLSCSPISGHRSVSWYQQTPGQGLQFLFEYFSETQRNKGNFPGRFSGRQFSNSRSEMNVSTLELGDSALYLCASSLGRQVQPGELFFGEGSRLTVL.

The chain carries TRBV20-1 and TRBJ1-2; D not resolved. CDR1 is DFQATT and CDR2 is SNEGSKA in the germline V gene (reference sequence). Deletions cut 3 bases from V and 1 base from J, with 9 bases between. This CDR3 is built from 13 residues. The CDR3, as DNA: TGCAGTGCTAGCCAGAGGGATAACTATGGCTACACCTTC. It codes for CSASQRDNYGYTF.

The V call is TRBV27, the J call TRBJ2-1; D remains unclear. The V gene's germline CDR1 is MNHEY and CDR2 SMNVEV (reference sequence). CDR3 length: 13 residues. Trimming pared 4 bases from V and 0 bases from J, leaving 4 bases between. The CDR3 DNA sequence: TGTGCCAGCAGTTCAGGCTCCTACAATGAGCAGTTCTTC. As protein: CASSSGSYNEQFF.

This clonotype was recorded only once. The chain carries TRBV2 and TRBJ2-1; TRBD2 matches at 13 bases. Trimming took 8 bases from V and 7 from J; bases not matched to a gene: 11. The CDR3 totals 16 residues. Germline V CDR1 and CDR2: SNHLY, FYNNEI. The CDR3 region has the DNA TGTGCCAGCTTTACTAGCGGGGGGGGCCGAGGGAATGAGCAGTTCTTC. Its translation is CASFTSGGGRGNEQFF.

V is TRBV5-4 and J is TRBJ2-2, with 8 bases identical to TRBD2. V lost 4 bases, J lost 0 bases, and 2 bases stayed unmatched. CDR3 size: 15 residues. Germline CDR1 SGHNT, CDR2 YYREEE (reference sequence). The CDR3 protein is CASSQTSANTGELFF. In DNA, the CDR3 is TGTGCCAGCAGCCAGACTAGCGCGAACACCGGGGAGCTGTTTTTT.

Concerning this clonotype: One end of the junction varies from germline; a read error may be responsible. The rearrangement links TRBV5-1 to TRBJ1-1, with TRBD1 as a possible D gene (6 bases). Per germline, CDR1 SGHRS and CDR2 YFSETQ. The CDR3 has 13 amino acids. CDR3 region: CASSLGGNTEAFF. The CDR3 region has the DNA TGTGCCAGCAGCTTAGGGGGGAACACTGAAGCTTTCTTT.

The chain links TRBV4-3 to TRBJ1-4; D is possibly TRBD1 (6 bases). V lost 0 bases, J lost 2 bases, and 13 bases lay in between. The germline V gene encodes CDR1 LGHNA and CDR2 YSLEER. The CDR3 length is 17 residues. DNA of the CDR3: TGCGCCAGCAGCCAAGATCCCGGCGACAGGACTAATGAAAAACTGTTTTTT. It codes for CASSQDPGDRTNEKLFF.

V gene TRBV6-2 or TRBV6-3 combines with J gene TRBJ2-5, with D possibly TRBD1 on 6 matching bases. V dropped 0 bases and J dropped 0 bases, with 11 bases sitting between them. Germline values: CDR1 MNHEY, CDR2 SVGEGT. CDR3 size: 16 residues. CDR3 sequence reads: CASSYSRTAYQETQYF. As DNA, the CDR3 is TGTGCCAGCAGTTACTCACGGACAGCATACCAAGAGACCCAGTACTTC.

V and J are TRBV18 and TRBJ2-7; 11 positions agree with TRBD2. The germline V gene encodes CDR1 KGHSH and CDR2 LQKENI. The length of the CDR3 is 17 residues. With V trimmed by 5 bases and J by 5 bases, 14 bases remained unmatched. This CDR3 reads CASSELEWLAGGNEQYF. Here the CDR3 DNA reads TGTGCCAGCTCAGAGCTCGAATGGCTAGCGGGGGGCAACGAGCAGTACTTC.